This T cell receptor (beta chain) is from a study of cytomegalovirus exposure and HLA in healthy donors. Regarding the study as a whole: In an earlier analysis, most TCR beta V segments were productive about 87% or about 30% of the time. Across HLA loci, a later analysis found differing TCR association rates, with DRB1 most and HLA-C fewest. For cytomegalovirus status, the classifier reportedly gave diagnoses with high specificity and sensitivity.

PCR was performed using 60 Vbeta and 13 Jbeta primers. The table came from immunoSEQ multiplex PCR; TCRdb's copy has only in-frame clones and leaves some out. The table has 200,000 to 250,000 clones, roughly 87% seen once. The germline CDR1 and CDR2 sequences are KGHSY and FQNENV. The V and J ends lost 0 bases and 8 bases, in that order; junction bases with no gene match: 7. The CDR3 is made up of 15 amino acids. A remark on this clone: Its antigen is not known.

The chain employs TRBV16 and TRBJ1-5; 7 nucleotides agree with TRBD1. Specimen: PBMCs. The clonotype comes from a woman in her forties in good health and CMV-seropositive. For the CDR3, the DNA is TGTGCCAGCAGCCAATCGAGGACAGGAGTGGAGCCCCAGCATTTT. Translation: CASSQSRTGVEPQHF.